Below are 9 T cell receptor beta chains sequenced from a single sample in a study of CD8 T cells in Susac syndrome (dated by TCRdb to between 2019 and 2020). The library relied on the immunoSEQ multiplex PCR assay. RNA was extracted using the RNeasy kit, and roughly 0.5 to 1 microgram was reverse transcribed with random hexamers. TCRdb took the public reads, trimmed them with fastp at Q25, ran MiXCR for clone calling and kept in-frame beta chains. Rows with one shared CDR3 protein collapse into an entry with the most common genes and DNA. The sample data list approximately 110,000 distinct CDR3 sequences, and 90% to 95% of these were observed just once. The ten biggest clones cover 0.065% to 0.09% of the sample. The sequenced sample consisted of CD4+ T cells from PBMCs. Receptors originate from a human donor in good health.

The CDR3 sequence is CASSPLAGGARNIQYF. CDR3 sequence (DNA): TGTGCCAGCAGCCCCTTAGCGGGAGGGGCCAGGAACATTCAGTACTTC. The rearrangement uses TRBV11-2 and TRBJ2-4; 11 nucleotides align to TRBD2. Germline V gene lookup returns CDR1 SGHAT and CDR2 FQNNGV. CDR3 size: 16 residues. Trimming at V came to 5 bases and at J to 7 bases, leaving 10 bases not matched to a gene.

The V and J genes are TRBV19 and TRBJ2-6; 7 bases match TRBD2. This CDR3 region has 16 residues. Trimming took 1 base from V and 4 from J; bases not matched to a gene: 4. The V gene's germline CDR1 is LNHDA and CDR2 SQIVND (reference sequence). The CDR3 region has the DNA TGTGCCAGTAGTATAGGGGAGGGGTCCGGGGCCAACGTCCTGACTTTC. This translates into CASSIGEGSGANVLTF.

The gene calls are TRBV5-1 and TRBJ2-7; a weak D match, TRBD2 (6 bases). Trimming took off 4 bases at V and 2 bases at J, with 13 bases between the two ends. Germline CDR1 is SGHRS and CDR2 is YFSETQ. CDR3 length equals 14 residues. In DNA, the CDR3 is TGCGCCAGCAGCGACGGGGGTTTTACCTACGAGCAGTACTTC. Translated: CASSDGGFTYEQYF.

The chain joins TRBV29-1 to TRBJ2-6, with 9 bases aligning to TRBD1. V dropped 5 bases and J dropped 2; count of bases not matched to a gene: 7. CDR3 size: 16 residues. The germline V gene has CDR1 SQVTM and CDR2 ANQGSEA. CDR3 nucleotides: TGCAGCGTTCGGGACAGGGACATTACTGGGGCCAACGTCCTGACTTTC. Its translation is CSVRDRDITGANVLTF.

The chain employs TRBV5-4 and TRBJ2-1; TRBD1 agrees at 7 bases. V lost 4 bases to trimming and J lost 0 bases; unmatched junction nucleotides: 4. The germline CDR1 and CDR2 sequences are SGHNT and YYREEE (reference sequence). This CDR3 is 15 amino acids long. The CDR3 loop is CASSPDRVSYNEQFF. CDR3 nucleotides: TGTGCCAGCAGCCCCGACAGGGTCTCCTACAATGAGCAGTTCTTC. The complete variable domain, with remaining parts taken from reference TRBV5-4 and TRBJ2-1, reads ETGVTQSPTHLIKTRGQQVTLRCSSQSGHNTVSWYQQALGQGPQFIFQYYREEENGRGNFPPRFSGLQFPNYSSELNVNALELDDSALYLCASSPDRVSYNEQFFGPGTRLTVL.

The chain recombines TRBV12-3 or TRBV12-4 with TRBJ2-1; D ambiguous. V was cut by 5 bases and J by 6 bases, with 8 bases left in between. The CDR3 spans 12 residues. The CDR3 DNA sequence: TGTGCCAGCAGTGGGGAATTCAATGAGCAGTTCTTC. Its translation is CASSGEFNEQFF.

The CDR3, as DNA: TGTGCCTGGAGTGTACGAATGAACACTGAAGCTTTCTTT. This gives the protein CAWSVRMNTEAFF. The chain employs TRBV30 and TRBJ1-1; D is ambiguous. The CDR3 is 13 residues long. V lost 0 bases and J lost 0, with 5 bases in between. Germline V gives CDR1 GTSNPN, CDR2 SVGIG (reference sequence).

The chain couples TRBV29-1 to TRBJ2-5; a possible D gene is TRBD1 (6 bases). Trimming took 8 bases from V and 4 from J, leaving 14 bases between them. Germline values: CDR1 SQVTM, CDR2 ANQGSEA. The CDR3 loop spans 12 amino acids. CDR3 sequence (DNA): TGCAGCACCGGGTCCAGGGGAGAGACCCAGTACTTC. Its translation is CSTGSRGETQYF.

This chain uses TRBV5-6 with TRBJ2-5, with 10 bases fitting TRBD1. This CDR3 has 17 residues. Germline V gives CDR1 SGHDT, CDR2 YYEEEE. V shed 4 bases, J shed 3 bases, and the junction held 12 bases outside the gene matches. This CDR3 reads CASSLTNPGTGEETQYF. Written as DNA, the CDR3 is TGTGCCAGCAGCCTTACAAACCCCGGGACAGGGGAAGAGACCCAGTACTTC.